The rows below give T cell receptor beta chains drawn from one sample of a study of OX40 agonist ivuxolimab in advanced cancers. Only in-frame clones appear in the TCRdb table, and some are missing; sequencing was by immunoSEQ multiplex PCR. The sample consists of more than 60,000 clones, roughly 86% of them appearing once. Sequencing was performed on CD4+ or CD8+ T cells sorted from blood, taken in a trial of the OX40 agonist ivuxolimab. The source of these receptors is an adult with an advanced solid tumor such as melanoma, head and neck, liver or kidney cancer. CDR3s include the opening cysteine and the closing phenylalanine or tryptophan. D genes are given only for firm matches. Clone size is stated in some rows and not others, as once, few, many or a class when expanded.

CDR3 protein	CDR3 DNA	clone size	V gene	J gene	D gene
CATRGSLVNTEAFF	TGTGCCACCCGGGGGTCGTTGGTGAACACTGAAGCTTTCTTT	-	TRBV25-1	TRBJ1-1	-
CASSLSLSGEQFF	TGCGCCAGCAGCTTGTCCCTTTCGGGAGAGCAGTTCTTC	-	TRBV5-1	TRBJ2-1	-
CASRRDRSNYGYTF	TGTGCCAGCAGACGCGACAGGAGTAACTATGGCTACACCTTC	-	TRBV5-4	TRBJ1-2	-
CASSETGLSYNEQFF	TGTGCCAGCAGTGAGACAGGGCTATCCTACAATGAGCAGTTCTTC	once	TRBV2	TRBJ2-1	TRBD1
CASSLYEGGGQPQHF	TGTGCCAGCAGCTTGTACGAGGGAGGTGGTCAGCCCCAGCATTTT	-	TRBV5-6	TRBJ1-5	-
CASLDPGQGPHEQYF	TGTGCCAGCTTAGATCCGGGACAGGGTCCCCACGAGCAGTACTTC	-	TRBV18	TRBJ2-7	TRBD1
CASSPTIGRGGSNEQFF	TGCGCCAGCAGCCCAACGATTGGGCGGGGGGGCTCCAATGAGCAGTTCTTC	-	TRBV5-1	TRBJ2-1	TRBD2
CASSQRPNTEAFF	TGTGCCAGCAGCCAAAGACCGAACACTGAAGCTTTCTTT	-	TRBV7-6	TRBJ1-1	-
CASSPRLQGGGYTF	TGTGCCAGCAGTCCTAGGTTACAGGGTGGTGGCTACACCTTC	-	TRBV27	TRBJ1-2	-
CASSLQGIAHEQYF	TGTGCCAGCAGCTTACAGGGTATTGCCCACGAGCAGTACTTC	once	TRBV5-4	TRBJ2-7	-
CASRFWGDRGFGSPLHF	TGTGCCAGCAGATTTTGGGGGGACAGGGGTTTTGGTTCACCCCTCCACTTT	-	TRBV5-6	TRBJ1-6	TRBD1
CASRPSRATNEKLFF	TGTGCCAGTAGGCCCTCCAGGGCAACTAATGAAAAACTGTTTTTT	-	TRBV19	TRBJ1-4	-
CASSSGQGSNQPQHF	TGTGCCAGCAGCTCAGGACAGGGGAGCAATCAGCCCCAGCATTTT	-	TRBV9	TRBJ1-5	TRBD1
CASSLTGFNQPQHF	TGCGCCAGCAGCTTAACGGGATTTAATCAGCCCCAGCATTTT	-	TRBV5-1	TRBJ1-5	-
CASSDYSGGPRNEQFF	TGCGCCAGCAGCGACTATAGCGGGGGGCCAAGGAATGAGCAGTTCTTC	-	TRBV4-1	TRBJ2-1	TRBD2
CASQTGGSNTEAFF	TGTGCCAGCCAGACAGGGGGCTCGAACACTGAAGCTTTCTTT	-	TRBV18	TRBJ1-1	TRBD1
CASSQEVRGRGELFF	TGCGCCAGCAGCCAAGAGGTCCGGGGACGGGGGGAGCTGTTTTTT	-	TRBV4-1	TRBJ2-2	-
CASSRLAGVGELFF	TGTGCCAGCAGCCGACTAGCGGGGGTTGGGGAGCTGTTTTTT	-	TRBV7-3	TRBJ2-2	TRBD2
CASTARGTGIFYNEQFF	TGTGCCAGTACCGCCCGGGGGACAGGCATTTTTTACAATGAGCAGTTCTTC	-	TRBV19	TRBJ2-1	TRBD1
CASSAAGQGTNYGYTF	TGTGCCAGCAGCGCCGCGGGACAGGGAACTAACTATGGCTACACCTTC	-	TRBV7-2	TRBJ1-2	TRBD1
CSVGGETNEKLFF	TGCAGCGTGGGGGGGGAAACTAATGAAAAACTGTTTTTT	-	TRBV29-1	TRBJ1-4	-
CASSPGSRGEQYF	TGTGCCAGCTCACCAGGGTCCAGGGGAGAGCAGTACTTC	once	TRBV18	TRBJ2-5	-
CASSPDSGSGQPQHF	TGTGCCAGCTCCCCCGACAGTGGGAGCGGTCAGCCCCAGCATTTT	-	TRBV18	TRBJ1-5	-
CASSAHRDNSGNTIYF	TGTGCCAGTAGTGCTCACCGGGACAACTCTGGAAACACCATATATTTT	-	TRBV19	TRBJ1-3	-
CASSGGRQGGNYGYTF	TGTGCCAGCAGCGGGGGCCGACAGGGGGGTAACTATGGCTACACCTTC	-	TRBV7-9	TRBJ1-2	TRBD1
CASSNLRGTDTQYF	TGTGCCAGCTCCAATCTCAGGGGCACAGATACGCAGTATTTT	-	TRBV18	TRBJ2-3	-
CASSYSRWGTGELFF	TGTGCCAGCAGTTACTCCCGCTGGGGAACCGGGGAGCTGTTTTTT	-	TRBV6-5	TRBJ2-2	-
CASSTSRTGELFF	TGTGCCAGCAGCACCAGCCGCACCGGGGAGCTGTTTTTT	once	TRBV7-3	TRBJ2-2	-
CASSLEGRSTDTQYF	TGCGCCAGCAGCTTGGAGGGCAGGAGCACAGATACGCAGTATTTT	-	TRBV5-1	TRBJ2-3	-
CASSRTGITNEKLFF	TGTGCCAGCAGCCGGACAGGGATAACTAATGAAAAACTGTTTTTT	-	TRBV11-2	TRBJ1-4	TRBD1
CASSDFRGIYGYTF	TGTGCCAGCAGTGACTTCCGGGGCATCTATGGCTACACCTTC	-	TRBV25-1	TRBJ1-2	-
CATSGTVYQETQYF	TGTGCCACCAGCGGTACTGTGTACCAAGAGACCCAGTACTTC	-	TRBV15	TRBJ2-5	-
CASSSIAGTGVTEAFF	TGTGCCAGCAGCTCCATCGCCGGGACAGGGGTAACTGAAGCTTTCTTT	-	TRBV7-9	TRBJ1-1	TRBD1
CAWSTTGQGFSPLHF	TGTGCCTGGAGCACAACGGGACAGGGTTTTTCACCCCTCCACTTT	-	TRBV30	TRBJ1-6	TRBD1
CASSLTGTGGYEQFF	TGTGCCAGCAGCTTGACCGGGACAGGGGGCTATGAGCAGTTCTTC	-	TRBV5-8	TRBJ2-1	TRBD1
CASSLALASGGRRQPEQFF	TGTGCCAGCAGCTTAGCGCTGGCTAGCGGGGGGCGCCGGCAACCGGAGCAGTTCTTC	once	TRBV7-8	TRBJ2-1	TRBD2
CASSPVWDRVYEQYF	TGTGCCAGCAGCCCAGTTTGGGACAGGGTCTACGAGCAGTACTTC	-	TRBV5-5	TRBJ2-7	TRBD1
CASRTDGRGHQPQHF	TGTGCCAGCAGGACCGACGGCAGGGGGCATCAGCCCCAGCATTTT	few	TRBV2	TRBJ1-5	TRBD1
CASSSVSGLSSYNEQFF	TGTGCCAGCAGCTCGGTATCGGGACTAAGCTCCTACAATGAGCAGTTCTTC	-	TRBV5-5	TRBJ2-1	TRBD2
CASSHRGLTNEKLFF	TGTGCCAGCAGCCACCGGGGACTAACTAATGAAAAACTGTTTTTT	-	TRBV13	TRBJ1-4	-
CASSAQGVNTEAFF	TGCGCCAGCAGCGCTCAAGGGGTGAACACTGAAGCTTTCTTT	-	TRBV5-1	TRBJ1-1	-
CASSSSKGMRGYTF	TGTGCCAGCAGCTCCAGTAAAGGGATGCGGGGCTACACCTTC	-	TRBV5-4	TRBJ1-2	-
CASSLAMDSGLTGSPLHF	TGCGCCAGCAGCTTGGCCATGGACAGCGGGTTAACCGGATCACCCCTCCACTTT	few	TRBV5-1	TRBJ1-6	-
CASSQDYVGPRMNTEAFF	TGTGCCAGCAGCCAAGATTACGTCGGACCAAGAATGAACACTGAAGCTTTCTTT	-	TRBV14	TRBJ1-1	-
CASSPKGLGYEQYF	TGTGCCAGCTCACCTAAGGGGTTGGGCTACGAGCAGTACTTC	few	TRBV18	TRBJ2-7	-
CSAGLEGGYTF	TGCAGTGCCGGACTTGAGGGAGGCTACACCTTC	-	TRBV20-1	TRBJ1-2	-
CASTYRSQSSGNTIYF	TGTGCCAGTACCTATAGGTCACAGAGCTCTGGAAACACCATATATTTT	-	TRBV13	TRBJ1-3	-
CASSLTQGAPGELFF	TGTGCCAGCAGCTTAACCCAGGGGGCGCCCGGGGAGCTGTTTTTT	-	TRBV7-3	TRBJ2-2	TRBD1
CASSQDKGQGNNEQFF	TGCGCCAGCAGCCAAGATAAGGGACAGGGTAACAATGAGCAGTTCTTC	-	TRBV4-1	TRBJ2-1	TRBD1
CASSKQETQYF	TGTGCCAGCTCGAAACAAGAGACCCAGTACTTC	-	TRBV18	TRBJ2-5	-
CASSITGHSNQPQHF	TGTGCCAGTAGTATAACAGGGCATAGCAATCAGCCCCAGCATTTT	-	TRBV19	TRBJ1-5	-
CASSDRVNYGYTF	TGTGCCAGCAGTGACAGGGTAAACTATGGCTACACCTTC	-	TRBV2	TRBJ1-2	-
CASRGTSGEVGELFF	TGTGCCAGCAGAGGGACTAGCGGGGAGGTCGGGGAGCTGTTTTTT	-	TRBV2	TRBJ2-2	TRBD2
CASSSNKGRFYEQYF	TGTGCCAGCAGTTCGAACAAGGGACGGTTCTACGAGCAGTACTTC	-	TRBV25-1	TRBJ2-7	-
CASSADRVQPQHF	TGTGCCAGCAGTGCGGACAGGGTTCAGCCCCAGCATTTT	-	TRBV6-1	TRBJ1-5	TRBD1
CASSLVADTDTQYF	TGTGCCAGCAGCTTAGTAGCGGACACAGATACGCAGTATTTT	-	TRBV7-9	TRBJ2-3	-
CASIGGGAYNEQFF	TGTGCCAGCATTGGTGGGGGGGCGTACAATGAGCAGTTCTTC	-	TRBV2	TRBJ2-1	-